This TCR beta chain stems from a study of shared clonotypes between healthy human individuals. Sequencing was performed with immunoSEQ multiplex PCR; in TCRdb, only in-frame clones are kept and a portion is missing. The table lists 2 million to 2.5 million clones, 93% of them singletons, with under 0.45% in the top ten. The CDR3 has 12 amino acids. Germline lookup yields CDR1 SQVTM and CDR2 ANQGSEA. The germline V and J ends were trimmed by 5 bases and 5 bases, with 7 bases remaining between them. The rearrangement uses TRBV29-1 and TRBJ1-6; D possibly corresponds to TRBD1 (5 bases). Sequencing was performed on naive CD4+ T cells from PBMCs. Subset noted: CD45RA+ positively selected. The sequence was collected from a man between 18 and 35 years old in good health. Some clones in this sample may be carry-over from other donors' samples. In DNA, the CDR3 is TGCAGCGTTCAGGGAAATAATTCACCCCTCCACTTT. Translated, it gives CSVQGNNSPLHF. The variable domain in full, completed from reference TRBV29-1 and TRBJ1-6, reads SAVISQKPSRDICQRGTSLTIQCQVDSQVTMMFWYRQQPGQSLTLIATANQGSEATYESGFVIDKFPISRPNLTFSTLTVSNMSPEDSSIYLCSVQGNNSPLHFGNGTRLTVT.